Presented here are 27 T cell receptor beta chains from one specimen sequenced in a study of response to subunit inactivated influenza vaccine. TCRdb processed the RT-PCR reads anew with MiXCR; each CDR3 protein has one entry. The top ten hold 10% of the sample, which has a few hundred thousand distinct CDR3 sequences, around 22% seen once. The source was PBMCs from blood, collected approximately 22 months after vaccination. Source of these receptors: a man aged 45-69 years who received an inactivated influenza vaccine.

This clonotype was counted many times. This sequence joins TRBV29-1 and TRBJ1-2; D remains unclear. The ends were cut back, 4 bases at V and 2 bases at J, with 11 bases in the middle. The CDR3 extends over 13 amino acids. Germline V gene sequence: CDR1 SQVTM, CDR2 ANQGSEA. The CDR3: CSVAREFNYGYTF. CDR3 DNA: TGCAGCGTTGCGAGGGAGTTCAACTATGGCTACACCTTC.

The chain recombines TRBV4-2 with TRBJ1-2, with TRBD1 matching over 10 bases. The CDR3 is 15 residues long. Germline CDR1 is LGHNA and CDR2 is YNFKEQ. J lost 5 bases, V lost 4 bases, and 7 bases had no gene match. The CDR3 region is CASSPSGTGAYGYTF. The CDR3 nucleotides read TGTGCCAGCAGCCCTTCCGGGACAGGGGCGTATGGCTACACCTTC.

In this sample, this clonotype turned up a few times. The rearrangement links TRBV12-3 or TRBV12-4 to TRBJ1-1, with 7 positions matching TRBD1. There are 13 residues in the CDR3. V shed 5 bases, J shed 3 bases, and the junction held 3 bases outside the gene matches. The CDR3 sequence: CASSMGQYTEAFF. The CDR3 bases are TGTGCCAGCAGTATGGGACAGTACACTGAAGCTTTCTTT.

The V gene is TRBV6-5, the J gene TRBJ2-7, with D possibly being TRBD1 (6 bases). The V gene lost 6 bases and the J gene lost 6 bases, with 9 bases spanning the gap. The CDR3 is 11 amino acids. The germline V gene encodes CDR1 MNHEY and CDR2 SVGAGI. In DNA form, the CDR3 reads TGTGCCAGCAGGGGGGCTAGCGAGCAGTACTTC. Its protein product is CASRGASEQYF.

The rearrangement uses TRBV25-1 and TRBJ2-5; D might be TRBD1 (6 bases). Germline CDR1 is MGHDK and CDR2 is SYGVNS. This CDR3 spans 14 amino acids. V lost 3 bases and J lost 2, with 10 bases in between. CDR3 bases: TGTGCCAGCAGTGAGCCAGGGGCACAAGAGACCCAGTACTTC. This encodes CASSEPGAQETQYF.

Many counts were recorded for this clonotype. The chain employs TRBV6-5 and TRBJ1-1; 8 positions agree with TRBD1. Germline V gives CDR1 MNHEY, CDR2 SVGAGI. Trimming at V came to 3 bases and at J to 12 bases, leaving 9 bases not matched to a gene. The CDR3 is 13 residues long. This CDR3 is CASSYTGQGVSFF. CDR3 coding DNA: TGTGCCAGCAGTTATACTGGACAGGGAGTTTCTTTCTTT.

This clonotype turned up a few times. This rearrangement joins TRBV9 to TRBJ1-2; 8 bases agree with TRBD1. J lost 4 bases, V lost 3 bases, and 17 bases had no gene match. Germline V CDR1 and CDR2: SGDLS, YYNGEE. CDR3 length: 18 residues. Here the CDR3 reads CASSAPSLAGGSGYGYTF. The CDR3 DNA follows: TGTGCCAGCAGCGCCCCGTCACTTGCAGGGGGCTCGGGCTATGGCTACACCTTC.

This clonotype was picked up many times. CDR3 nucleotide sequence: TGTGCCAGCAGCCATCCCCGAGGACGGCACAATGAGCAGTTCTTC. Translation: CASSHPRGRHNEQFF. The genes are TRBV6-2 or TRBV6-3 and TRBJ2-1; D not resolved. The V end lost 6 bases, the J end lost 5 bases, and 17 bases lay between the germline ends. Germline V lookup: CDR1 MNHEY, CDR2 SVGEGT. There are 15 residues in the CDR3.

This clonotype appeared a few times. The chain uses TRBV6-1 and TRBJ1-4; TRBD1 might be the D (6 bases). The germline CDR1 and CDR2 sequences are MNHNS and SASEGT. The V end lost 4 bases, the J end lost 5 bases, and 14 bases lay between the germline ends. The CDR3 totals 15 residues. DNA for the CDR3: TGTGCCAGCAGTGGTCGGTGGGGACAAAATGAAAAACTGTTTTTT. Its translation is CASSGRWGQNEKLFF.

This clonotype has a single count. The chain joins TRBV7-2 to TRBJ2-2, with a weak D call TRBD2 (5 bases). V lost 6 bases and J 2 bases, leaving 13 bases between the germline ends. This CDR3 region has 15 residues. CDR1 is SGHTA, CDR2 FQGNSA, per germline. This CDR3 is CASSTGLGNTGELFF. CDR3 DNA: TGTGCCAGCAGTACCGGACTGGGAAACACCGGGGAGCTGTTTTTT.

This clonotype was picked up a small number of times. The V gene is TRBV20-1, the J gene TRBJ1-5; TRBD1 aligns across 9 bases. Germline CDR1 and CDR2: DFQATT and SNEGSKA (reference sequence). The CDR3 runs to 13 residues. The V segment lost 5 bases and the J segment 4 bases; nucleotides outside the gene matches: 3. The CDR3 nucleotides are TGCAGTGCTCGACAGGGGGTAAATCAGCCCCAGCATTTT. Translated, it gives CSARQGVNQPQHF.

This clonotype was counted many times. CDR3: CASSLAAAASDGYTF. As DNA, the CDR3 is TGTGCCAGCAGCTTAGCCGCGGCGGCGTCGGATGGCTACACCTTC. The chain combines TRBV7-6 with TRBJ1-2, with D uncertain. Germline V lookup: CDR1 SGHVS, CDR2 FNYEAQ. This CDR3 spans 15 amino acids. V lost 0 bases to trimming and J lost 6 bases, with 14 bases between them.

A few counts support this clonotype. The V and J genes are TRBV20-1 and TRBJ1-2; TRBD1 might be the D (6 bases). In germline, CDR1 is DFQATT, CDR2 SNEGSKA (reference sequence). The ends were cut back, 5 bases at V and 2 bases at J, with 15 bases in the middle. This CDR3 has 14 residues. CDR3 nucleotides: TGCAGTGCTCCTCAGGGGTTTCCCAACTATGGCTACACCTTC. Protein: CSAPQGFPNYGYTF.

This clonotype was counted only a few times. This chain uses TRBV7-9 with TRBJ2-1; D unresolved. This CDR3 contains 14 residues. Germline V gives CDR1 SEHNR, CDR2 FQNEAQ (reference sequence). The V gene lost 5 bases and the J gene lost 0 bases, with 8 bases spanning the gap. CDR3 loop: CASSGLYSYNEQFF. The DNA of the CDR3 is TGTGCCAGCAGCGGCCTATACTCCTACAATGAGCAGTTCTTC. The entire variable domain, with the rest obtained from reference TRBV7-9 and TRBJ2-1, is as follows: DTGVSQNPRHKITKRGQNVTFRCDPISEHNRLYWYRQTLGQGPEFLTYFQNEAQLEKSRLLSDRFSAERPKGSFSTLEIQRTEQGDSAMYLCASSGLYSYNEQFFGPGTRLTVL.

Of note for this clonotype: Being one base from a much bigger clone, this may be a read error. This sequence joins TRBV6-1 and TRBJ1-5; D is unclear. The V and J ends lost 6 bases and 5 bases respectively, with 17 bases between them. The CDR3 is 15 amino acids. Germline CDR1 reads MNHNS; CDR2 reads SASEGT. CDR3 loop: CASRMGGDRYQPQHF. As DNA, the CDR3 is TGTGCCAGCAGAATGGGAGGTGATCGGTATCAGCCCCAGCATTTT.

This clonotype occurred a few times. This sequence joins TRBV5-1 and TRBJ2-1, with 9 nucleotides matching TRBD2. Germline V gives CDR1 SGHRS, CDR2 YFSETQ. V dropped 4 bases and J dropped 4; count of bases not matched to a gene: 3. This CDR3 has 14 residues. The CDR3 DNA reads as TGCGCCAGCAGCGAGACTAGCGGATACAATGAGCAGTTCTTC. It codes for CASSETSGYNEQFF.

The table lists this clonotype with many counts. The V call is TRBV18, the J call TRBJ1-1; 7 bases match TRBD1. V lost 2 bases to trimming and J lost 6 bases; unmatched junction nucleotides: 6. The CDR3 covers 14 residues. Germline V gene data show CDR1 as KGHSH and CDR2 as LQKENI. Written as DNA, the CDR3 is TGTGCCAGCTCACCAAACGGGACAGCCCCTGAAGCTTTCTTT. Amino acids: CASSPNGTAPEAFF.

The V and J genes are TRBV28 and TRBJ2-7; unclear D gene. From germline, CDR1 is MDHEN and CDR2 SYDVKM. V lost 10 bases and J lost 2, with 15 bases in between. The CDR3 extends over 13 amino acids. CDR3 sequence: CAISAWATYEQYF. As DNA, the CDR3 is TGTGCCATTTCCGCCTGGGCAACCTACGAGCAGTACTTC.

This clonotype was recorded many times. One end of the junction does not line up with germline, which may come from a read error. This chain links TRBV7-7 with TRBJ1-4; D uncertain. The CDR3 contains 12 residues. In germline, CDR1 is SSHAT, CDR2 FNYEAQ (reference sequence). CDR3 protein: CASSFHLEKLFF. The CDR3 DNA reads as TGTGCTAGCAGCTTCCATCTTGAAAAACTGTTTTTT.

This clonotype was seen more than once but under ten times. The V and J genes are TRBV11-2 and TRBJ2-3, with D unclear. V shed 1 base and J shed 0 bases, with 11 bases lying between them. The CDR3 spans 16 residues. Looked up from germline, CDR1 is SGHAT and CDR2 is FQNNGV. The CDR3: CASSLGTAWSTDTQYF. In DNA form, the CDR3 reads TGTGCCAGCAGCTTAGGGACCGCCTGGAGCACAGATACGCAGTATTTT.

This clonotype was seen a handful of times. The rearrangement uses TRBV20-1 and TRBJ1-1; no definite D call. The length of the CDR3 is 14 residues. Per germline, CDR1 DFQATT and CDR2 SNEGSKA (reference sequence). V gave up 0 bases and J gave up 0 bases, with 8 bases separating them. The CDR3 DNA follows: TGCAGTGCTAGAGATCTCGGGTTGAACACTGAAGCTTTCTTT. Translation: CSARDLGLNTEAFF.

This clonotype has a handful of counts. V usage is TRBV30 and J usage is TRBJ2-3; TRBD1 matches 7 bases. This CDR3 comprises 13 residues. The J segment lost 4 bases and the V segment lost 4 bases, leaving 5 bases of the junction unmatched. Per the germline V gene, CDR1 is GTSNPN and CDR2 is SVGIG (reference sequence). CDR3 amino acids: CAWNRGLPDTQYF. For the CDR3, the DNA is TGTGCCTGGAATAGGGGGCTCCCAGATACGCAGTATTTT.

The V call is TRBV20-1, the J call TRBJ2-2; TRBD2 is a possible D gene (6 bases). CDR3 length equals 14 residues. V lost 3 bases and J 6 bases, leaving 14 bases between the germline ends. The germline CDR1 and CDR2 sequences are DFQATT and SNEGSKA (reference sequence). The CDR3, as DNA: TGCAGTGCTAGGGACCTAGCGAGGGCCGGGGAGCTGTTTTTT. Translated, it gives CSARDLARAGELFF.

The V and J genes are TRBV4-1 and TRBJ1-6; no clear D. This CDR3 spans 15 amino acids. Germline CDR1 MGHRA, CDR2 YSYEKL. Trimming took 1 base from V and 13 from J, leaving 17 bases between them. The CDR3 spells CASSQGIALGGPLHF. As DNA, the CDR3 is TGCGCCAGCAGCCAAGGTATAGCGCTGGGAGGGCCCCTCCACTTT.

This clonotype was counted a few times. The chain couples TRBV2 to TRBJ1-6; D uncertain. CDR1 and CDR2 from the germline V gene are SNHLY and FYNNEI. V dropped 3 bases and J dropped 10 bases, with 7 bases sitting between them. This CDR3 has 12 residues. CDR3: CASSDRTSPLHF. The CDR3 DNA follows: TGTGCCAGCAGTGACAGAACCTCACCCCTCCACTTT.

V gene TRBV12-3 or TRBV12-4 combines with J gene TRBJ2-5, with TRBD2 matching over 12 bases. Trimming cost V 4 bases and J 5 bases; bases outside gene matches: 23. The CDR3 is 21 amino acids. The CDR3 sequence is CASSSLTGTSGFVQNPETQYF. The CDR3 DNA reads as TGTGCCAGCAGTTCCCTAACCGGGACTAGCGGGTTCGTCCAGAATCCTGAGACCCAGTACTTC.

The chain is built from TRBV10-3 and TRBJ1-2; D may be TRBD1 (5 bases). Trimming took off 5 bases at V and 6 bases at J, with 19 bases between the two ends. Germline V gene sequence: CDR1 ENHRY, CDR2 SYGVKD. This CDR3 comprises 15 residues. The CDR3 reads CAISTWDGRPDGYTF. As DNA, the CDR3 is TGTGCCATCAGTACCTGGGACGGCCGCCCCGATGGCTACACCTTC.